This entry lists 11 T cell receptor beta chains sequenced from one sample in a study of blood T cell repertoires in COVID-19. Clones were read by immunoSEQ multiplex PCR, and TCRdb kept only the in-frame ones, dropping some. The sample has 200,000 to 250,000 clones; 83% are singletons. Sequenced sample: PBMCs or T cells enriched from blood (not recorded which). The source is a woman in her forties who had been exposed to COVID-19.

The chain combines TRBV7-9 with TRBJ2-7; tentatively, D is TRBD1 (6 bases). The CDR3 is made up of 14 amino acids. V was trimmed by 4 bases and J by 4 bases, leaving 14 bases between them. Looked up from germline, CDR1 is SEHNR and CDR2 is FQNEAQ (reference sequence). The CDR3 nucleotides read TGTGCCAGCAGCTCCGGACAGCTAAGGTACGAGCAGTACTTC. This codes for CASSSGQLRYEQYF.

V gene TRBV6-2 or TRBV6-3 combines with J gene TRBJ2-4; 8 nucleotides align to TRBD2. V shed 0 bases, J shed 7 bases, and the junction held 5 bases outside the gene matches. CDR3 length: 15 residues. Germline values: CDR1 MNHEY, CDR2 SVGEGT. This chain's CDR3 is CASSYSQGGGNIQYF. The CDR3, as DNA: TGTGCCAGCAGTTACTCTCAGGGCGGGGGGAACATTCAGTACTTC.

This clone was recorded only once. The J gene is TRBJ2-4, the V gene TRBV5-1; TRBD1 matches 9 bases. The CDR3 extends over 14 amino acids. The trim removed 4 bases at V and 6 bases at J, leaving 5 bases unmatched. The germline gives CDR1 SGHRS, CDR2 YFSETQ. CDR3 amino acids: CASSPGQGVNIQYF. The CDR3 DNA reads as TGCGCCAGCAGCCCGGGACAGGGAGTAAACATTCAGTACTTC.

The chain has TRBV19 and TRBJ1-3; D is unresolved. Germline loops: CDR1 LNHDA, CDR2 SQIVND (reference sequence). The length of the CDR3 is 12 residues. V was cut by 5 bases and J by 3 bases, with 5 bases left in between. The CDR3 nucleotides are TGTGCCAGTAGTCCGAGTGGAAACACCATATATTTT. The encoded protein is CASSPSGNTIYF.

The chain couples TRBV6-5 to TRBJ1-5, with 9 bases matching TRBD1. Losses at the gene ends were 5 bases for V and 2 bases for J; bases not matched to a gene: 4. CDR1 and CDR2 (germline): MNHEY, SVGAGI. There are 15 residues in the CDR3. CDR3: CASSRTGGGNQPQHF. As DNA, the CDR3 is TGTGCCAGCAGTCGAACAGGGGGCGGCAATCAGCCCCAGCATTTT.

This CDR3 reads CASSLAETSGGADTQYF. Here the CDR3 DNA reads TGTGCCAGCAGCTTAGCAGAGACTAGCGGGGGGGCAGATACGCAGTATTTT. The J gene is TRBJ2-3, the V gene TRBV7-8; 14 nucleotides line up with TRBD2. Germline CDR1 is SGHVS and CDR2 is FQNEAQ. V was pared by 0 bases and J by 4 bases, with 3 bases of the junction left unmatched. The length of the CDR3 is 17 residues.

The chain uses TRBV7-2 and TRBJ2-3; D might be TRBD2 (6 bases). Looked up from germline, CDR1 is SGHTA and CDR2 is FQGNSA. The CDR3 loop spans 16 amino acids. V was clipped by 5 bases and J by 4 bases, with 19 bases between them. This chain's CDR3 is CASSPSGTRGADTQYF. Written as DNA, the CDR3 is TGTGCCAGCAGCCCATCCGGGACTCGCGGCGCAGATACGCAGTATTTT.

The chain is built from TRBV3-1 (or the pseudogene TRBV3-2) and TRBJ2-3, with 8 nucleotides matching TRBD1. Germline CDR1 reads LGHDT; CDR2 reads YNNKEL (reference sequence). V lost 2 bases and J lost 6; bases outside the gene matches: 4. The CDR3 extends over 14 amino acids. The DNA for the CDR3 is TGTGCCAGCAGCCAAAGGACAGGGTTGGATACGCAGTATTTT. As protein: CASSQRTGLDTQYF.

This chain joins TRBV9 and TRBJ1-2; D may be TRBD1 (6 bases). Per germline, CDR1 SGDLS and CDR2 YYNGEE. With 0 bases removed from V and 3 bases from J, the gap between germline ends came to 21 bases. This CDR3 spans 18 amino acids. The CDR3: CASSVDGLGGGVDYGYTF. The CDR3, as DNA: TGTGCCAGCAGCGTAGATGGGTTAGGGGGAGGGGTCGACTATGGCTACACCTTC.

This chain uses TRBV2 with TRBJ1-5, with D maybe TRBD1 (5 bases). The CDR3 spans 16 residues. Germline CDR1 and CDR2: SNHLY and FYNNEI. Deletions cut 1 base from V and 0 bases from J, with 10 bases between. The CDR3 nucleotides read TGTGCCAGCAGTGAAGTAGGACACCTTAGCAATCAGCCCCAGCATTTT. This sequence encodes CASSEVGHLSNQPQHF.

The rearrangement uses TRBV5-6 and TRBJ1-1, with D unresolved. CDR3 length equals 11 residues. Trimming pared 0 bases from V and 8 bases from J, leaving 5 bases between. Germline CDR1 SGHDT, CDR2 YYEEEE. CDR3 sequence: CASSLGAEAFF. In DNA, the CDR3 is TGTGCCAGCAGCTTGGGAGCCGAAGCTTTCTTT.